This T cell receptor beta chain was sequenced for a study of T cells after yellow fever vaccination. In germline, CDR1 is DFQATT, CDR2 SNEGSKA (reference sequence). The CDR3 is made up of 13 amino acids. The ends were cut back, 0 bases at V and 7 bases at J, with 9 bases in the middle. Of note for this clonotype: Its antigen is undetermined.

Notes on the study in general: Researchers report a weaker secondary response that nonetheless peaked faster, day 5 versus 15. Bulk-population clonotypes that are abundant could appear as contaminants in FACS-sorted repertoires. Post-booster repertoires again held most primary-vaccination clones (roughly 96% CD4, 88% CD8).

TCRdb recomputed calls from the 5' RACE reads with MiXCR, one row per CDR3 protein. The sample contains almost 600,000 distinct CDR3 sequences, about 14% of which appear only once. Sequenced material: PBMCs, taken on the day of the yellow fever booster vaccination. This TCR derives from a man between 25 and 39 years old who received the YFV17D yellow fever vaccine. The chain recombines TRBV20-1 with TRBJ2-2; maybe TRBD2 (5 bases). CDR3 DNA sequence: TGCAGTGCTAGAGATCGGGGTATCGGGGAGCTGTTTTTT. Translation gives CSARDRGIGELFF.